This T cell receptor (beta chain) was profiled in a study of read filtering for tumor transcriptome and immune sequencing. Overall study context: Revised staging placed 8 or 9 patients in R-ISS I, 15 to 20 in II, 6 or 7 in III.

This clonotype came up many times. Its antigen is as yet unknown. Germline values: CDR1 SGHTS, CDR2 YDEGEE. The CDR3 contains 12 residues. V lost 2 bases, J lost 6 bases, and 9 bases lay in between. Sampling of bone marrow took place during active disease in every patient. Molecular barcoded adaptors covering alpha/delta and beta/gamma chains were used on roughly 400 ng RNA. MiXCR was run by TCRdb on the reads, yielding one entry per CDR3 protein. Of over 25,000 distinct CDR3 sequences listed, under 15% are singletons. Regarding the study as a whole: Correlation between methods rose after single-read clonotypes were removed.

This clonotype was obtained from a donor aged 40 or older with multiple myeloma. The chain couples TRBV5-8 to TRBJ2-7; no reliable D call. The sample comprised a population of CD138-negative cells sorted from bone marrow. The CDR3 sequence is CASSLGESEQYF. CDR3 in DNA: TGTGCCAGCAGCTTAGGAGAATCCGAGCAGTACTTC.